The T cell receptor (beta chain) under discussion was sequenced for a study of T cell repertoires in cytomegalovirus infection. TCRdb ran MiXCR on the reads and lists one entry per CDR3 protein. The sample includes 250,000 to 350,000 distinct CDR3 sequences, about 23% seen only once; the top ten take approximately 14%. This CDR3 has 13 amino acids. Trimming removed 6 bases from V and 4 bases from J, with 13 bases in between. Germline assignment: CDR1 SNHLY and CDR2 FYNNEI. The TCR comes from a human donor in good health (CMV status not recorded). Some clones in this sample may be carry-over from other donors' samples. The chain is built from TRBV2 and TRBJ2-7, with D hard to call. Sequenced sample: PBMCs. The CDR3 DNA reads as TGTGCCAGCAGAGAGATTTCGGAGTACGAGCAGTACTTC. Its translation: CASREISEYEQYF.